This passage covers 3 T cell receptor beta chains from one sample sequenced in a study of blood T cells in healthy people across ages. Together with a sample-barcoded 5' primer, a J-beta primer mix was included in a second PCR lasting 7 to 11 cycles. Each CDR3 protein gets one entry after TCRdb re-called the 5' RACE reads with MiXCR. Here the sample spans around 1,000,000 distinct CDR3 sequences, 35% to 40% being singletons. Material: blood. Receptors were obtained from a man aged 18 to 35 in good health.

CDR3 DNA sequence: TGTGCCAGCAGCCATTACAGTGGAACTAATGAAAAACTGTTTTTT. Translation gives CASSHYSGTNEKLFF. V and J are TRBV3-1 and TRBJ1-4; D is undetermined. This CDR3 has 15 residues. The germline V and J ends were trimmed by 3 bases and 1 base, with 9 bases remaining between them. Germline-derived CDR1 and CDR2 are LGHDT and YNNKEL (reference sequence).

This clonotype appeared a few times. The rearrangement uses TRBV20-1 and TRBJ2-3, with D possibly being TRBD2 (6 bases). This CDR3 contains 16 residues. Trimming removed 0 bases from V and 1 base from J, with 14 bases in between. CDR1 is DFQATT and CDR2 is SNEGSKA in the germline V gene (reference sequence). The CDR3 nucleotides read TGCAGTGCTAGAGATGAGGAGGGACTCCGCACAGATACGCAGTATTTT. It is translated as CSARDEEGLRTDTQYF.

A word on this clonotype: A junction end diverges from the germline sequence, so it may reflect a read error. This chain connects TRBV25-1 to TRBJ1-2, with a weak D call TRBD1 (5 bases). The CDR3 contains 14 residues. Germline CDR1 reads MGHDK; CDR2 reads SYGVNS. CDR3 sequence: CASSDPGSVYSYTF. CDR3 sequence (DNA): TGTGCCAGCAGTGACCCAGGGAGTGTCTATAGCTACACCTTC.